This T cell receptor beta chain is drawn from a study of blood T cell repertoires in COVID-19 (dated by TCRdb to 2019 to 2021). About the study as a whole: The collaborator samples originated in the United States, Italy and Spain and spanned the acute and convalescent phases of COVID-19. The material from the prospective study consisted of cDNA or gDNA derived from T cells, B-cell-depleted T cells, or PBMCs. Deeply sampled blood TCRbeta repertoires from subjects exposed to, actively infected with, or recovered from COVID-19 were included in the dataset. The repertoires were released in a freely available public database meant as a resource for research on the immune response to SARS-CoV-2. The samples were drawn from the first 160 participants of the ongoing ImmuneRACE study and from roughly 1,300 subjects provided by 6 global collaborators. The sample metadata nearly always contained a de-identified subject ID, COVID-19 status, age in years and sex. HLA class I and class II types, where available, came from metadata supplied by the sample provider rather than from assay-based typing.

Concerning this clone itself: Its antigen is currently not known. No clone much larger than this one lies a single base away; base qualities are absent.

Overall results and qualifications from the work: Clinical and demographic metadata were provided uncurated, with the amount varying by source and participant.

Enrolling through a virtual design, the prospective study's participants ranged in age from roughly 18 to 90 years and lived across around 25 United States geographic areas. To assign participants to cohorts, the prospective study relied on clinical history that participants themselves reported in a screening survey and a study questionnaire. Recovered participants in ImmuneRACE Cohort 3 were defined as having two consecutive negative NP/OP PCR tests, clearance from a healthcare professional, or resolution of symptoms. In the prospective study, whole blood, serum and a nasopharyngeal or oropharyngeal swab were collected from each participant by mobile phlebotomists. Participants in the prospective study had the option to provide additional blood draws and questionnaires over a roughly 2-month period. Prospective study blood samples were shipped either frozen or at room temperature before DNA extraction.

CDR1 KGHSH and CDR2 LQKENI were looked up in the germline V gene. V has 4 bases trimmed and J has 4 bases trimmed; junction bases matching no gene number 12. Reading from cysteine to phenylalanine, the CDR3 counts 17 amino acids. CDR3 DNA only is kept here, 51 bases in frame from base 1. TCRbeta CDR3 regions were amplified from genomic DNA by means of the immunoSEQ Assay, a bias-controlled multiplex PCR. In the authors' own workflow: The number of nucleated cells in each sample was estimated by amplification of reference gene primers within the assay. Sequence reads were collapsed and filtered to measure the absolute abundance of every unique TCRbeta CDR3 rearrangement. Productive Simpson clonality was computed per sample as the square root of Simpson's diversity index over productive rearrangements. In its TCRdb copy, this immuneACCESS table keeps in-frame sequences only and misses some clones. Where compared with another copy, unresolved V genes explain less than half of these, and the others have no known cause. The V and J calls and the clone size are those of that table, but D and trimming were determined from the DNA. This sample has more than 350,000 clones in its table, and approximately 92% of those were observed once. The ten largest clones add up to around 1% of the sample.

The source material was PBMCs or T cells enriched from blood (not recorded which). The V gene is TRBV18 and the J gene is TRBJ2-1; 8 bases in between match TRBD1. The TCR sequence derives from a young man who had recovered from COVID-19. The nucleotide sequence reads as follows: TGTGCCAGCTCACTGTTCGGAGGGACAGGAACGTACAATGAGCAGTTCTTC. Its translation reads: CASSLFGGTGTYNEQFF. The CDR3 plus the reference TRBV18 and TRBJ2-1 genes for the other parts give the full variable domain: NAGVMQNPRHLVRRRGQEARLRCSPMKGHSHVYWYRQLPEEGLKFMVYLQKENIIDESGMPKERFSAEFPKEGPSILRIQQVVRGDSAAYFCASSLFGGTGTYNEQFFGPGTRLTVL.